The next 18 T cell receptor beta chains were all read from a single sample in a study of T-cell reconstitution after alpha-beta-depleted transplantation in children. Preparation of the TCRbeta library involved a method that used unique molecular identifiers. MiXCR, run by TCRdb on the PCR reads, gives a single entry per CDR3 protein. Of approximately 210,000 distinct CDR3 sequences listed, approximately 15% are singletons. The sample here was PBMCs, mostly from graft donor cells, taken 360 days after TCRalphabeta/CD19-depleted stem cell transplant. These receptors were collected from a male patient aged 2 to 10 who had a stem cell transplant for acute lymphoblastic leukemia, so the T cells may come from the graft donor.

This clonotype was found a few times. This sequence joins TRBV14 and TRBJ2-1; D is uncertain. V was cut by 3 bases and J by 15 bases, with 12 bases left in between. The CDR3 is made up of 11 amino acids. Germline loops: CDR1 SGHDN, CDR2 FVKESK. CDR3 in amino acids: CASSHTVLRFF. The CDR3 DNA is TGTGCCAGCAGCCATACTGTGCTAAGGTTCTTC.

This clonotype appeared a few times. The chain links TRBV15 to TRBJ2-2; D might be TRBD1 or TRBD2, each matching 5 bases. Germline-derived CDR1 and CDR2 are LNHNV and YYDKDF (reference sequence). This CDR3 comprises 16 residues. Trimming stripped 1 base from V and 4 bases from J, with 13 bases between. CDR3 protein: CATSRGLRDPTGELFF. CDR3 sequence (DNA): TGTGCCACCAGCAGAGGCCTCCGGGACCCCACCGGGGAGCTGTTTTTT. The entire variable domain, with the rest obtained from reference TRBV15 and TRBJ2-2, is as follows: DAMVIQNPRYQVTQFGKPVTLSCSQTLNHNVMYWYQQKSSQAPKLLFHYYDKDFNNEADTPDNFQSRRPNTSFCFLDIRSPGLGDTAMYLCATSRGLRDPTGELFFGEGSRLTVL.

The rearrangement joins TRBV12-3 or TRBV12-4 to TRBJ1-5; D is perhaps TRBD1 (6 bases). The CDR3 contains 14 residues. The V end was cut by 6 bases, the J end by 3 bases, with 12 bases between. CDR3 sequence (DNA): TGTGCCAGCAGGGCCAGGGGCCCCAATCAGCCCCAGCATTTT. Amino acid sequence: CASRARGPNQPQHF.

The CDR3 region has the DNA TGTGCCAGCAGCGCCCGGACAGCGAGCTCCTACAATGAGCAGTTCTTC. It is translated as CASSARTASSYNEQFF. The chain has TRBV11-1 and TRBJ2-1; tentative D call: TRBD1 (6 bases). This CDR3 contains 16 residues. Trimming took off 5 bases at V and 0 bases at J, with 14 bases between the two ends. Germline loops: CDR1 SGHAT, CDR2 FQDESV (reference sequence).

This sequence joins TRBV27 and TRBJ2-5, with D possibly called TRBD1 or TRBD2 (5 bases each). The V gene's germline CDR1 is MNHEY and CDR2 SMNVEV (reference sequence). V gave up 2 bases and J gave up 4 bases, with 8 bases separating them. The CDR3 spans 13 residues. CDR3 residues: CASSLGGRETQYF. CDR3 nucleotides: TGTGCCAGCAGTTTAGGGGGTAGAGAGACCCAGTACTTC.

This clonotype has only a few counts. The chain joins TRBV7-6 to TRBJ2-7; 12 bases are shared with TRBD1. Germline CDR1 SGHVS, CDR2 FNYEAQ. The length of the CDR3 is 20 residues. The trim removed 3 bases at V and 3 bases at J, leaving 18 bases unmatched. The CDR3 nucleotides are TGTGCCAGCAGCTTCCGACCCCGGGACAGGGGGCTTAGAGTTCTCTACGAGCAGTACTTC. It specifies CASSFRPRDRGLRVLYEQYF.

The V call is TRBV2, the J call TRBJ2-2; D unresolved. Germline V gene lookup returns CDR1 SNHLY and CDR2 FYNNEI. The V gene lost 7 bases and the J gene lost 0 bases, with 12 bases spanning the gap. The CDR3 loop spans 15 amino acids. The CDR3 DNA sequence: TGTGCCAGCACCCCGATCAACCCGAACACCGGGGAGCTGTTTTTT. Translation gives CASTPINPNTGELFF.

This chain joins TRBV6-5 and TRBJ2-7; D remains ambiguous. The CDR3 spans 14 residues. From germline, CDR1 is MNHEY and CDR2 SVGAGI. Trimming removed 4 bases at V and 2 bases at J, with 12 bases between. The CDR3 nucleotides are TGTGCCAGCAGTTCGGGTCGAAAGGCCTACGAGCAGTACTTC. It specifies CASSSGRKAYEQYF.

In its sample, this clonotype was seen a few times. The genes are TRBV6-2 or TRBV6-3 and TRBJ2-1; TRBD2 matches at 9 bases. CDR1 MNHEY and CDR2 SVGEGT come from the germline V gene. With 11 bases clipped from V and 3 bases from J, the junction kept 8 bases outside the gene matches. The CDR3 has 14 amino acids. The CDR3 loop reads CASWAGGSYNEQFF. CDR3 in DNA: TGTGCCTCATGGGCGGGAGGGAGCTACAATGAGCAGTTCTTC.

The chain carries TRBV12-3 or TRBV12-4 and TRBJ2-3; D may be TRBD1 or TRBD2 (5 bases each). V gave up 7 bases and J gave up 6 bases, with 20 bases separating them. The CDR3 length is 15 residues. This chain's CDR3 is CASTVSTLGADTQYF. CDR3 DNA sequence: TGTGCCAGCACCGTATCCACCCTCGGGGCTGATACGCAGTATTTT.

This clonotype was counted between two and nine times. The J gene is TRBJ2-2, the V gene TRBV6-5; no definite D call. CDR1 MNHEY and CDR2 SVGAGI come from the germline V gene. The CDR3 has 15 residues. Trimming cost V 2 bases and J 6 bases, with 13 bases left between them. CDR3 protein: CASSYLQTSPGELFF. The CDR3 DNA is TGTGCCAGCAGTTACCTCCAAACATCTCCCGGGGAGCTGTTTTTT.

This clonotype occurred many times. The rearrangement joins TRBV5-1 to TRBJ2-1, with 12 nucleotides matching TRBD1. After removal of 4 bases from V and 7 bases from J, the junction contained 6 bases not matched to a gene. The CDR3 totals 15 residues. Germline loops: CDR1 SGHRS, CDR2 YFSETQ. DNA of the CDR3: TGCGCCAGCAGCGTGGGACAGGGGGCGAGTAATGAGCAGTTCTTC. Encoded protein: CASSVGQGASNEQFF.

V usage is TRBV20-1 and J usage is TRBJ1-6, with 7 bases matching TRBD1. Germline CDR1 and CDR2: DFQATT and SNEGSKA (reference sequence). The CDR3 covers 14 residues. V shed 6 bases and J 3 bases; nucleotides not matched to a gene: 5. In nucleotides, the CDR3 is TGCAGTGCCGGACAGGAAGGCTATAATTCACCCCTCCACTTT. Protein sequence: CSAGQEGYNSPLHF.

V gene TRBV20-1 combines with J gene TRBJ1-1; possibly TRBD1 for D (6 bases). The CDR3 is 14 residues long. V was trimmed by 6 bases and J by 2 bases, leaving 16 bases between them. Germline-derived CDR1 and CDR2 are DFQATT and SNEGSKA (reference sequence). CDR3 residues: CSADVGQLNTEAFF. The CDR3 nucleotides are TGCAGTGCAGACGTCGGACAGTTAAACACTGAAGCTTTCTTT.

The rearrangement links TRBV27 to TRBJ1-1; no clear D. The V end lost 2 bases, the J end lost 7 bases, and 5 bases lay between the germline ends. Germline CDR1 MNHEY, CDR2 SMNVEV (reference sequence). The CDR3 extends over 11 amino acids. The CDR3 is CASSLGGEAFF. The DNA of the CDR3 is TGTGCCAGCAGTTTAGGTGGTGAAGCTTTCTTT.

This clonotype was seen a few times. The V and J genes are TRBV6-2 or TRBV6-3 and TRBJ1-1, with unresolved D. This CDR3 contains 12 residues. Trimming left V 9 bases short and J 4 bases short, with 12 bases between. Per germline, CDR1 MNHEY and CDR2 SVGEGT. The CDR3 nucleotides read TGTGCCAGTAGGTGGGTCGGCACTGAAGCTTTCTTT. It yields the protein CASRWVGTEAFF.

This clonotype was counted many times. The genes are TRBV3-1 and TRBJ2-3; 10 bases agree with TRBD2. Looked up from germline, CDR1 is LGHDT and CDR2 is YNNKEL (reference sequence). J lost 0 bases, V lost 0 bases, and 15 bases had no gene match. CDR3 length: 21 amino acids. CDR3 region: CASSQDGASGGSITSTDTQYF. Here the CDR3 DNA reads TGTGCCAGCAGCCAAGATGGCGCTAGCGGGGGCTCAATTACTAGCACAGATACGCAGTATTTT.

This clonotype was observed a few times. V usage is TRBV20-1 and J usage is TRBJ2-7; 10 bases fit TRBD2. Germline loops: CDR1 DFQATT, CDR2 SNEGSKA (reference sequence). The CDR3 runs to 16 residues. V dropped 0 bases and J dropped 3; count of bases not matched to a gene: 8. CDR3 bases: TGCAGTGCTAGAGATAGTGCGGCTAGCGGGGGCTACGAGCAGTACTTC. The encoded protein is CSARDSAASGGYEQYF.